The source of this T cell receptor (beta chain) is a study of technical replicates of blood from four donors listed by TCRdb under 2017. The CDR3 starts with the cysteine, ends with the phenylalanine, and has 16 residues. Only the CDR3 DNA stays, 48 bases, in frame from base 1. The germline V gene sets CDR1 to SGDLS and CDR2 to YYNGEE. After removal of 0 bases from V and 2 bases from J, the junction retains 8 bases not matched to a gene. The sample holds one count of this clone. What this receptor recognizes is not known. Per-base quality was not reported, and no clone a single base away is much larger than it. The library came from the immunoSEQ multiplex PCR assay. In TCRdb, the immuneACCESS table is reduced to in-frame sequences with V and J assigned. These tables do not hold every clone; where another copy was compared, an unresolved V gene accounts for under half, and the others remain unexplained. The sample table holds tens of thousands of clones, of which 90% to 96% were seen once. Of the sample, 0.36% falls within the top ten clones.

Recombination joined TRBV9 with TRBJ2-7; 7 central nucleotides agree with TRBD1. The receptor's source is a human donor in good health. Sequencing used T cells isolated from PBMCs. The nucleotides read TGTGCCAGCAGCGTAGGAGACAGGGTGCTCCCCTACGAGCAGTACTTC. Its protein product is CASSVGDRVLPYEQYF.